What follows are 29 T cell receptor beta chains derived from one specimen sequenced in a study of cytomegalovirus exposure and HLA in healthy donors. The PCR contained 60 Vbeta and 13 Jbeta primers. The protocol was immunoSEQ multiplex PCR, while the TCRdb copy is restricted to in-frame clones and leaves out a portion. The sample lists around 150,000 clones, around 63% occurring once. Material for sequencing was PBMCs. The receptor source for this set is a human donor in good health.

V is TRBV29-1 and J is TRBJ2-3; maybe TRBD2 (5 bases). V was trimmed by 2 bases and J by 5 bases, leaving 11 bases between them. The CDR3 is 13 amino acids. Germline-derived CDR1 and CDR2 are SQVTM and ANQGSEA. The chain's CDR3 is CSVELKRGDTQYF. The DNA of the CDR3 is TGCAGCGTTGAACTAAAACGGGGAGATACGCAGTATTTT.

The gene calls are TRBV7-9 and TRBJ2-5; no definite D call. V lost 4 bases to trimming and J lost 5 bases, with 5 bases between them. The CDR3 consists of 11 residues. The germline CDR1 and CDR2 sequences are SEHNR and FQNEAQ (reference sequence). CDR3 protein: CASSYSETQYF. The CDR3 DNA reads TGTGCCAGCAGCTACTCGGAGACCCAGTACTTC.

The chain has TRBV28 and TRBJ2-4, with 10 bases aligning to TRBD2. The CDR3 is 18 residues long. The V gene end was trimmed by 3 bases and the J gene end by 3 bases; junction bases not matched to a gene: 11. The V gene's germline CDR1 is MDHEN and CDR2 SYDVKM. DNA of the CDR3: TGTGCCAGCAGTTTGCTAGCGGGAGCCTCCACGGTCAAAAACATTCAGTACTTC. Residues: CASSLLAGASTVKNIQYF.

This clone appeared a single time. The V and J genes are TRBV27 and TRBJ2-7; tentative D call: TRBD1 (6 bases). There are 13 residues in the CDR3. Trimming took off 7 bases at V and 4 bases at J, with 14 bases between the two ends. Germline V gene data show CDR1 as MNHEY and CDR2 as SMNVEV (reference sequence). The CDR3 is CASNYFTGYEQYF. Here the CDR3 DNA reads TGTGCCAGCAATTACTTTACAGGGTACGAGCAGTACTTC.

The chain is built from TRBV5-1 and TRBJ2-1, with 8 nucleotides matching TRBD1. The trim removed 0 bases at V and 7 bases at J, leaving 6 bases unmatched. The germline V gene has CDR1 SGHRS and CDR2 YFSETQ. This CDR3 has 15 amino acids. This chain's CDR3 is CASSLEGTGLNEQFF. The CDR3 coding sequence is TGCGCCAGCAGCTTGGAGGGGACAGGTCTTAATGAGCAGTTCTTC. The full variable domain, rest sourced from reference TRBV5-1 and TRBJ2-1, is KAGVTQTPRYLIKTRGQQVTLSCSPISGHRSVSWYQQTPGQGLQFLFEYFSETQRNKGNFPGRFSGRQFSNSRSEMNVSTLELGDSALYLCASSLEGTGLNEQFFGPGTRLTVL.

The chain employs TRBV6-6 and TRBJ1-1, with D unclear. The germline V gene has CDR1 MNHNY and CDR2 SVGAGI (reference sequence). This CDR3 contains 15 residues. V was pared by 0 bases and J by 4 bases, with 12 bases between. CDR3 region: CASSYSPGSATEAFF. The DNA for the CDR3 is TGTGCCAGCAGTTACTCGCCAGGCAGTGCCACTGAAGCTTTCTTT.

The V gene is TRBV15, the J gene TRBJ1-2, with a tentative D call TRBD1 (6 bases). Germline V lookup: CDR1 LNHNV, CDR2 YYDKDF (reference sequence). The CDR3 spans 15 residues. V shed 0 bases and J shed 7 bases, with 15 bases lying between them. The CDR3 is CATSRDPGEGGGYTF. The CDR3 region has the DNA TGTGCCACCAGCAGAGATCCTGGGGAGGGGGGTGGCTACACCTTC.

The chain joins TRBV29-1 to TRBJ2-7; weak D call: TRBD1 (6 bases). With 4 bases removed from V and 4 bases from J, the gap between germline ends came to 14 bases. The CDR3 totals 13 residues. CDR1 and CDR2 from the germline V gene are SQVTM and ANQGSEA. CDR3 nucleotide sequence: TGCAGCGTTGTGGCAGGGGCCTTTTACGAGCAGTACTTC. It specifies CSVVAGAFYEQYF.

There are a few counts of this clone. The V call is TRBV19, the J call TRBJ1-1; a possible D gene is TRBD1 (6 bases). Trimming cost V 8 bases and J 1 base, with 14 bases left between them. CDR1 and CDR2 from the germline V gene are LNHDA and SQIVND (reference sequence). This CDR3 spans 14 amino acids. The CDR3 loop reads CASYQGGRNTEAFF. CDR3 bases: TGTGCCAGTTACCAAGGGGGTCGGAACACTGAAGCTTTCTTT.

This clone showed up just a few times. This chain joins TRBV6-5 and TRBJ2-2; D unresolved. Germline V gene lookup returns CDR1 MNHEY and CDR2 SVGAGI. V shed 3 bases and J shed 0 bases, with 8 bases lying between them. The CDR3 is 15 amino acids. This CDR3 is CASSYSAANTGELFF. DNA for the CDR3: TGTGCCAGCAGTTATTCGGCGGCGAACACCGGGGAGCTGTTTTTT.

The J gene is TRBJ1-1, the V gene TRBV9; D possibly corresponds to TRBD1 (5 bases). The germline V gene encodes CDR1 SGDLS and CDR2 YYNGEE. The CDR3 runs 15 residues. V gave up 0 bases and J gave up 0 bases, with 9 bases separating them. CDR3 sequence (DNA): TGTGCCAGCAGCGTAGAACAGGATATGAACACTGAAGCTTTCTTT. It is translated as CASSVEQDMNTEAFF.

This rearrangement joins TRBV5-1 to TRBJ2-7; tentatively, D is TRBD1 (6 bases). The CDR3 runs 14 residues. Looked up from germline, CDR1 is SGHRS and CDR2 is YFSETQ. V was clipped by 2 bases and J by 4 bases, with 13 bases between them. This CDR3 reads CASSLEKGVYEQYF. The DNA for the CDR3 is TGCGCCAGCAGCTTAGAGAAGGGGGTGTACGAGCAGTACTTC. Full variable domain (rest looked up from reference TRBV5-1 and TRBJ2-7): KAGVTQTPRYLIKTRGQQVTLSCSPISGHRSVSWYQQTPGQGLQFLFEYFSETQRNKGNFPGRFSGRQFSNSRSEMNVSTLELGDSALYLCASSLEKGVYEQYFGPGTRLTVT.

The CDR3 loop reads CASSLGGLAGVKETQYF. CDR3 bases: TGCGCCAGCAGCTTGGGAGGTCTAGCGGGAGTCAAAGAGACCCAGTACTTC. The V gene is TRBV5-1, the J gene TRBJ2-5, with 10 bases matching TRBD2. J gave up 3 bases and V 0 bases, and 8 bases lay outside the gene matches. This CDR3 spans 17 amino acids. CDR1 is SGHRS and CDR2 is YFSETQ in the germline V gene.

The chain has TRBV2 and TRBJ1-1, with D possibly being TRBD1 (6 bases). The CDR3 spans 12 residues. CDR1 and CDR2 from the germline V gene are SNHLY and FYNNEI. Trimming removed 3 bases at V and 11 bases at J, with 13 bases between. Here the CDR3 DNA reads TGTGCCAGCAGTGATGACCCTCAGGGGGCTTTCTTT. It encodes CASSDDPQGAFF.

This clone was observed a handful of times. V usage is TRBV28 and J usage is TRBJ1-2; D remains ambiguous. Germline-derived CDR1 and CDR2 are MDHEN and SYDVKM. The CDR3 extends over 14 amino acids. The V gene lost 4 bases and the J gene lost 8 bases, with 17 bases spanning the gap. The CDR3 is CASSSRNFGQGYTF. CDR3 DNA sequence: TGTGCCAGCAGTTCTCGGAACTTTGGGCAGGGCTACACCTTC.

This clone has just a few counts. This chain connects TRBV28 to TRBJ2-3; D is unclear. Germline CDR1 and CDR2: MDHEN and SYDVKM. The CDR3 loop spans 15 amino acids. Trimming left V 6 bases short and J 6 bases short, with 19 bases between. In DNA, the CDR3 is TGTGCCAGCAGACTCGCGTCTCTCCTATGGGATACGCAGTATTTT. Amino acid sequence: CASRLASLLWDTQYF.

The CDR3 nucleotides are TGTGCCAGCAGTTTAAACAGGTTGGTCGACACTGAAGCTTTCTTT. It translates to CASSLNRLVDTEAFF. The V call is TRBV27, the J call TRBJ1-1, with a tentative D call TRBD1 (5 bases). Per germline, CDR1 MNHEY and CDR2 SMNVEV (reference sequence). The CDR3 has 15 amino acids. Trimming took 2 bases from V and 3 from J, leaving 13 bases between them.

The V and J genes are TRBV5-1 and TRBJ2-5; possibly TRBD1 for D (5 bases). Per the germline V gene, CDR1 is SGHRS and CDR2 is YFSETQ. The V and J ends lost 0 bases and 7 bases respectively, with 7 bases between them. The CDR3 sequence is 12 residues long. The CDR3 DNA follows: TGCGCCAGCAGCTTGGGGCAGGGGACCCAGTACTTC. Its protein is CASSLGQGTQYF.

The chain is built from TRBV7-3 and TRBJ2-7; D is possibly TRBD2 (5 bases). CDR1 and CDR2 from the germline V gene are SGHTA and FQGTGA. V lost 5 bases and J 8 bases, leaving 16 bases between the germline ends. The CDR3 totals 13 residues. In nucleotides, the CDR3 is TGTGCCAGCAGCCCGGGGTTGGTTGGGAAGCAGTACTTC. Amino acids: CASSPGLVGKQYF.

CDR3 sequence (DNA): TGCGCCAGCAGCTTGTCAGGGGCCCTCTCTGGAAACACCATATATTTT. As protein: CASSLSGALSGNTIYF. This chain joins TRBV5-1 and TRBJ1-3; D may be TRBD1 (6 bases). With 1 base removed from V and 0 bases from J, the gap between germline ends came to 11 bases. The germline gives CDR1 SGHRS, CDR2 YFSETQ. The CDR3 spans 16 residues.

This chain joins TRBV19 and TRBJ2-1, with no clear D. The CDR3 contains 13 residues. Trimming removed 7 bases at V and 0 bases at J, with 7 bases between. Germline V gene lookup returns CDR1 LNHDA and CDR2 SQIVND (reference sequence). In DNA, the CDR3 is TGTGCCAGTAAAGGCGGCTCCTACAATGAGCAGTTCTTC. This sequence encodes CASKGGSYNEQFF.

The table lists this clone with a count of one. V gene TRBV18 combines with J gene TRBJ2-2, with 7 bases identical to TRBD2. Trimming took 6 bases from V and 4 from J; bases not matched to a gene: 8. Per germline, CDR1 KGHSH and CDR2 LQKENI. The CDR3 has 15 amino acids. In nucleotides, the CDR3 is TGTGCCAGCTCGTACGCAGGGAGGGGCACCGGGGAGCTGTTTTTT. Amino acids: CASSYAGRGTGELFF.

The CDR3 DNA is TGCGCCAGCAGCCAATCCGGAGCCCCTTCCTACGAGCAGTACTTC. Translated, it gives CASSQSGAPSYEQYF. The chain has TRBV4-3 and TRBJ2-7, with D unclear. The CDR3 is made up of 15 amino acids. V dropped 2 bases and J dropped 1 base, with 12 bases sitting between them. From germline, CDR1 is LGHNA and CDR2 YSLEER.

This rearrangement joins TRBV19 to TRBJ1-5; no clear D. V lost 5 bases and J 3 bases, leaving 14 bases between the germline ends. Germline V gives CDR1 LNHDA, CDR2 SQIVND (reference sequence). The CDR3 sequence is 15 residues long. CDR3 in amino acids: CASSSQPGNNQPQHF. The CDR3 region has the DNA TGTGCCAGTAGTTCCCAACCGGGAAACAATCAGCCCCAGCATTTT.

This clone was detected only a few times. The V and J genes are TRBV6-4 and TRBJ1-2, with D maybe TRBD1 (6 bases). Germline loops: CDR1 MRHNA, CDR2 SNTAGT. Trimming took 3 bases from V and 2 from J, leaving 13 bases between them. The CDR3 runs 15 residues. The CDR3, as DNA: TGTGCCAGCAGTGAGTCGGCAGGGGAGAACTATGGCTACACCTTC. It codes for CASSESAGENYGYTF.

V and J are TRBV9 and TRBJ2-7; 9 positions agree with TRBD2. Losses at the gene ends were 4 bases for V and 1 base for J; bases not matched to a gene: 6. The CDR3 has 15 residues. CDR1 and CDR2 (germline): SGDLS, YYNGEE. This CDR3 is CASSKTSGPSYEQYF. DNA for the CDR3: TGTGCCAGCAGCAAGACTAGCGGTCCTTCCTACGAGCAGTACTTC.

The V gene is TRBV2, the J gene TRBJ1-5, with a possible D match to TRBD1 (6 bases). Trimming shortened V by 6 bases and J by 15 bases, and 21 bases separated the two germline ends. CDR1 is SNHLY, CDR2 FYNNEI, per germline. The CDR3 is made up of 13 amino acids. The CDR3 DNA reads as TGTGCCAGCAGCGATGGGACATTTTTTCGTGGGCATTTT. It yields the protein CASSDGTFFRGHF. The variable domain in full, completed from reference TRBV2 and TRBJ1-5, reads EPEVTQTPSHQVTQMGQEVILRCVPISNHLYFYWYRQILGQKVEFLVSFYNNEISEKSEIFDDQFSVERPDGSNFTLKIRSTKLEDSAMYFCASSDGTFFRGHFGDGTRLSIL.

The chain carries TRBV2 and TRBJ1-5, with 7 bases lining up with TRBD1. The CDR3 is 16 amino acids. The V gene end was trimmed by 8 bases and the J gene end by 3 bases; junction bases not matched to a gene: 13. The germline CDR1 and CDR2 sequences are SNHLY and FYNNEI. CDR3 sequence: CASADEDRRFNQPQHF. Written as DNA, the CDR3 is TGTGCCAGCGCCGACGAGGACAGGCGATTCAATCAGCCCCAGCATTTT. The full variable domain, completed using reference TRBV2 and TRBJ1-5, is EPEVTQTPSHQVTQMGQEVILRCVPISNHLYFYWYRQILGQKVEFLVSFYNNEISEKSEIFDDQFSVERPDGSNFTLKIRSTKLEDSAMYFCASADEDRRFNQPQHFGDGTRLSIL.

The chain recombines TRBV11-3 with TRBJ2-7, with 9 bases fitting TRBD2. There are 20 residues in the CDR3. V dropped 3 bases and J dropped 2; count of bases not matched to a gene: 20. Germline-derived CDR1 and CDR2 are SGHNT and YENEEA. Here the CDR3 DNA reads TGTGCCAGCAGCTTCCGGACGGTGAGCTATAGCGGGAGCGATGCCTACGAGCAGTACTTC. It encodes CASSFRTVSYSGSDAYEQYF.